The 21 T cell receptor beta chains below all came from one sample that was sequenced in a study of spatial heterogeneity in lung cancer. Whole-study results and caveats: Counts of expanded alpha and beta TCRs within tumors tracked the tumor nonsynonymous mutation count.

Their cognate antigens are unknown. Time point here: sample taken at primary tumor resection. MiXCR, run by TCRdb on the 5' RACE reads, gives a single entry per CDR3 protein. Of tens of thousands of distinct CDR3 sequences listed, 4% to 5.5% are singletons. The material sequenced was lung tumor tissue, taken at surgery. The receptors derive from a male donor with early-stage non-small cell lung cancer.

This clonotype has ten or more counts. V and J are TRBV29-1 and TRBJ1-1, with TRBD1 matching over 7 bases. Germline loops: CDR1 SQVTM, CDR2 ANQGSEA. The CDR3 is 14 amino acids. J lost 5 bases, V lost 7 bases, and 13 bases had no gene match. The CDR3, as DNA: TGCAGCGGTATACCGCGACAGGGAAGGACTGAAGCTTTCTTT. Its protein product is CSGIPRQGRTEAFF.

This chain connects TRBV7-3 to TRBJ2-7; TRBD1 matches 7 bases. The CDR3 is 15 residues long. Germline V gene lookup returns CDR1 SGHTA and CDR2 FQGTGA. After removal of 2 bases from V and 3 bases from J, the junction contained 7 bases not matched to a gene. The CDR3 spells CASSLLGGPIYEQYF. The CDR3 nucleotides read TGTGCCAGCAGCTTATTAGGGGGCCCCATCTACGAGCAGTACTTC.

This clonotype has a handful of counts. The chain employs TRBV4-3 and TRBJ1-2; no firm D call. The CDR3 spans 17 residues. Germline assignment: CDR1 LGHNA and CDR2 YSLEER. Trimming removed 4 bases from V and 3 bases from J, with 21 bases in between. CDR3 coding DNA: TGCGCCAGCAGCCCCCCATGGGTTACCCAGCGGGACTATGGCTACACCTTC. Translating it yields CASSPPWVTQRDYGYTF.

The gene calls are TRBV6-2 or TRBV6-3 and TRBJ1-5; TRBD1 matches at 10 bases. Germline lookup yields CDR1 MNHEY and CDR2 SVGEGT. With 4 bases clipped from V and 10 bases from J, the junction kept 7 bases outside the gene matches. The CDR3 runs 14 residues. CDR3 amino acids: CASSWDRGISPQHF. The DNA for the CDR3 is TGTGCCAGCAGTTGGGACAGGGGAATCAGCCCCCAGCATTTT.

This clonotype was found many times. At one of its ends the junction is not consistent with the germline gene, which may arise from a read error. The J gene is TRBJ2-2, the V gene TRBV7-7, with 9 bases identical to TRBD1. The germline gives CDR1 SSHAT, CDR2 FNYEAQ (reference sequence). This CDR3 spans 15 amino acids. CDR3 nucleotide sequence: TGTGCTAGCAGCTTAGAGGACAGGGGCTCCGGGGAGCTGTTTTTT. As protein: CASSLEDRGSGELFF.

This clonotype showed up many times. The rearrangement uses TRBV15 and TRBJ2-3; 7 nucleotides align to TRBD2. There are 18 residues in the CDR3. V lost 1 base and J lost 6; bases outside the gene matches: 16. The germline V gene encodes CDR1 LNHNV and CDR2 YYDKDF (reference sequence). The chain's CDR3 is CATSRGRETGGSMDTQYF. The CDR3 DNA follows: TGTGCCACCAGCAGAGGACGCGAAACGGGAGGATCCATGGATACGCAGTATTTT.

This clonotype occurred many times. The chain couples TRBV2 to TRBJ1-1; D not certain. This CDR3 is built from 12 residues. CDR1 is SNHLY, CDR2 FYNNEI, per germline. V was clipped by 1 base and J by 7 bases, with 7 bases between them. The DNA of the CDR3 is TGTGCCAGCAGTGAAGAGAGGCATGAAGCTTTCTTT. It yields the protein CASSEERHEAFF.

The sample holds many counts of this clonotype. The chain carries TRBV3-1 and TRBJ2-7, with D possibly being TRBD2 (8 bases). This CDR3 spans 18 amino acids. From germline, CDR1 is LGHDT and CDR2 YNNKEL (reference sequence). V dropped 0 bases and J dropped 1 base, with 19 bases sitting between them. The CDR3 here is CASSQDRGGQSVSYEQYF. CDR3 in DNA: TGTGCCAGCAGCCAAGACCGGGGGGGACAGTCGGTTTCCTACGAGCAGTACTTC.

In its sample, this clonotype was seen many times. CDR3 bases: TGTGCCAGCAGCTTAGCGATACTTTCCAATGAGCAGTTCTTC. This codes for CASSLAILSNEQFF. The rearrangement uses TRBV7-2 and TRBJ2-1; D gene uncertain. Trimming removed 0 bases at V and 6 bases at J, with 9 bases between. The CDR3 is 14 residues long. The germline CDR1 and CDR2 sequences are SGHTA and FQGNSA.

This clonotype was recorded many times. This chain links TRBV7-9 with TRBJ2-2; D might be TRBD2 (7 bases). The CDR3 is made up of 18 amino acids. Germline V lookup: CDR1 SEHNR, CDR2 FQNEAQ (reference sequence). V was pared by 5 bases and J by 0 bases, with 19 bases between. This CDR3 reads CASSLPRGGASNTGELFF. CDR3 nucleotide sequence: TGTGCCAGCAGCCTCCCCAGGGGAGGGGCATCGAACACCGGGGAGCTGTTTTTT.

This clonotype was seen many times. The chain links TRBV6-6 to TRBJ2-3; TRBD1 might be the D (6 bases). This CDR3 has 10 residues. V was clipped by 11 bases and J by 14 bases, with 17 bases between them. Germline V gene sequence: CDR1 MNHNY, CDR2 SVGAGI (reference sequence). The CDR3 spells CASGAALGYF. Written as DNA, the CDR3 is TGTGCCTCAGGGGCCGCCTTAGGGTATTTT.

This clonotype was recorded many times. The chain couples TRBV27 to TRBJ2-5, with 8 bases matching TRBD2. There are 15 residues in the CDR3. Germline trimming cut 3 bases from V and 4 bases from J; bases unmatched to any gene: 7. The germline gives CDR1 MNHEY, CDR2 SMNVEV (reference sequence). CDR3 nucleotide sequence: TGTGCCAGCAGTTTGCTTAGCGGGGACGGAGAGACCCAGTACTTC. It specifies CASSLLSGDGETQYF.

This clonotype was recorded at least ten times. The chain combines TRBV7-6 with TRBJ2-2; perhaps D is TRBD1 or TRBD2 (5 bases each). CDR3 size: 16 residues. Germline CDR1 reads SGHVS; CDR2 reads FNYEAQ. Trimming took 5 bases from V and 6 from J, leaving 19 bases between them. CDR3 nucleotides: TGTGCCAGCAGCGATCCTGGGACCAGGAGGTCCGGGGAGCTGTTTTTT. Residues: CASSDPGTRRSGELFF.

This clonotype was picked up many times. The gene calls are TRBV7-3 and TRBJ2-2; D is perhaps TRBD1 (5 bases). V was clipped by 3 bases and J by 9 bases, with 8 bases between them. There are 12 residues in the CDR3. Germline V CDR1 and CDR2: SGHTA, FQGTGA. CDR3 in amino acids: CASSLQGRELFF. Written as DNA, the CDR3 is TGTGCCAGCAGCTTGCAGGGCAGGGAGCTGTTTTTT. Combining the CDR3 with reference TRBV7-3 and TRBJ2-2 gives the whole variable domain GAGVSQTPSNKVTEKGKYVELRCDPISGHTALYWYRQSLGQGPEFLIYFQGTGAADDSGLPNDRFFAVRPEGSVSTLKIQRTERGDSAVYLCASSLQGRELFFGEGSRLTVL.

At least ten counts were recorded for this clonotype. The V and J genes are TRBV5-1 and TRBJ2-3; D is unresolved. V dropped 8 bases and J dropped 6 bases, with 13 bases sitting between them. The CDR3 is 12 amino acids. The germline V gene has CDR1 SGHRS and CDR2 YFSETQ. CDR3 DNA sequence: TGCGCCAGTGGTATCCTAGGTGATACGCAGTATTTT. Translation gives CASGILGDTQYF.

In this sample, this clonotype turned up many times. The CDR3 DNA reads TGTGCCAGCAGCCCGGACAGGGCCGCCAACGTCCTGACTTTC. The encoded protein is CASSPDRAANVLTF. The V call is TRBV7-3, the J call TRBJ2-6; 8 bases align to TRBD1. Germline CDR1 reads SGHTA; CDR2 reads FQGTGA. The CDR3 loop spans 14 amino acids. The V gene end was trimmed by 5 bases and the J gene end by 7 bases; junction bases not matched to a gene: 4. The variable domain in full, with the rest retrieved from reference TRBV7-3 and TRBJ2-6, is GAGVSQTPSNKVTEKGKYVELRCDPISGHTALYWYRQSLGQGPEFLIYFQGTGAADDSGLPNDRFFAVRPEGSVSTLKIQRTERGDSAVYLCASSPDRAANVLTFGAGSRLTVL.

This clonotype has ten or more counts. This chain uses TRBV28 with TRBJ2-1, with D perhaps assigned TRBD1 or TRBD2 (5 bases each). This CDR3 region has 16 residues. V lost 8 bases and J 0 bases, leaving 17 bases between the germline ends. Germline V gene sequence: CDR1 MDHEN, CDR2 SYDVKM. The CDR3: CASFSRVGASYNEQFF. The CDR3, as DNA: TGTGCCAGCTTCTCAAGGGTCGGGGCCTCCTACAATGAGCAGTTCTTC.

This clonotype was counted many times. The CDR3 loop is CASSQDSGSSVRGGSYEQYF. The CDR3 DNA is TGCGCCAGCAGCCAAGACTCAGGATCCTCAGTGCGCGGGGGATCCTACGAGCAGTACTTC. The genes are TRBV4-1 and TRBJ2-7; 7 nucleotides agree with TRBD2. The CDR3 is 20 residues long. The V gene end was trimmed by 0 bases and the J gene end by 1 base; junction bases not matched to a gene: 18. Germline CDR1 reads MGHRA; CDR2 reads YSYEKL.

This clonotype appeared many times. This rearrangement joins TRBV5-1 to TRBJ2-1; possibly TRBD1 for D (6 bases). This CDR3 has 15 residues. V gave up 7 bases and J gave up 5 bases, with 19 bases separating them. Germline V gives CDR1 SGHRS, CDR2 YFSETQ. The CDR3 region has the DNA TGCGCCAGCGATATTGGGGACATTTATAACAATGAGCAGTTCTTC. Its translation is CASDIGDIYNNEQFF.

This clonotype was seen at least ten times. This chain links TRBV28 with TRBJ2-1, with D perhaps matching TRBD2 (5 bases). The CDR3 has 12 residues. Germline values: CDR1 MDHEN, CDR2 SYDVKM. V shed 6 bases and J shed 10 bases, with 13 bases lying between them. CDR3 sequence: CASRSSGGEQFF. For the CDR3, the DNA is TGTGCCAGCAGGTCGTCCGGCGGGGAGCAGTTCTTC.

This clonotype has ten or more counts. This chain connects TRBV27 to TRBJ2-3; D is possibly TRBD1 or TRBD2 (5 bases each). CDR1 MNHEY and CDR2 SMNVEV come from the germline V gene (reference sequence). This CDR3 region has 15 residues. Trimming pared 4 bases from V and 4 bases from J, leaving 15 bases between. The chain's CDR3 is CASSSGRWDADTQYF. CDR3 coding DNA: TGTGCCAGCAGTTCGGGACGCTGGGACGCAGATACGCAGTATTTT.